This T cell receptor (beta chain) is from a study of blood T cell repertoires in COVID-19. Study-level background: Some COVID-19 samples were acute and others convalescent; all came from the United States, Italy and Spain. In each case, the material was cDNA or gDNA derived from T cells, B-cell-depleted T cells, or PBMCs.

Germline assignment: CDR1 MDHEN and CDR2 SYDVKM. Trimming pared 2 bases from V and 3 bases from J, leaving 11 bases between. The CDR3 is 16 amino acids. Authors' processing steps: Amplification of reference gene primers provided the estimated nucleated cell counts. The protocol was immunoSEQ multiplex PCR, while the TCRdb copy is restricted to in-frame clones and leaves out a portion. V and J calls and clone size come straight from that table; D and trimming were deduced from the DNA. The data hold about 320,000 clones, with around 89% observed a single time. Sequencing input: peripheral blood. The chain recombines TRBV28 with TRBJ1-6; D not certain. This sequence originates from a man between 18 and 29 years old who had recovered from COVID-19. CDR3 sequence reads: CASSLRRVLYNSPLHF. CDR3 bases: TGTGCCAGCAGTTTAAGGAGGGTACTCTATAATTCACCCCTCCACTTT.